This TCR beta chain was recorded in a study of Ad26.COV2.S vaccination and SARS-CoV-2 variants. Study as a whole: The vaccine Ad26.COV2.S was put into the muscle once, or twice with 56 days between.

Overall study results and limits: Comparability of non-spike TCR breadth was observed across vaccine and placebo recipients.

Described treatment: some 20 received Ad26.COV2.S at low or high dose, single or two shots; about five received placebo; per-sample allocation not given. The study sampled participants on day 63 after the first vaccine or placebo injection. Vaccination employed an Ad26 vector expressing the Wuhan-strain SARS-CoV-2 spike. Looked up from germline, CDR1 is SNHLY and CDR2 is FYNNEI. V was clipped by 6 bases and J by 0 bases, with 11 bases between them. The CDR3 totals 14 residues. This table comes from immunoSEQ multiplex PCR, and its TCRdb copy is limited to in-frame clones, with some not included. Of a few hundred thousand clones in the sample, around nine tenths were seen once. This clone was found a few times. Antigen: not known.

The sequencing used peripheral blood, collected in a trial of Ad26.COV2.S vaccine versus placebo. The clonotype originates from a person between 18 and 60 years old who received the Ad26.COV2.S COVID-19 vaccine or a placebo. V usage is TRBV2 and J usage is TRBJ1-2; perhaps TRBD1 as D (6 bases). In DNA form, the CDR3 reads TGTGCCAGCAGAGGACAGCTTACTAACTATGGCTACACCTTC. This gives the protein CASRGQLTNYGYTF.